The rows below give T cell receptor beta chains drawn from one sample of a study of T cell clones after liver transplantation. Some clones are missing from TCRdb's copy, which holds only in-frame ones; the method was immunoSEQ multiplex PCR. The table includes roughly 120,000 clones, 90% detected once. Sequenced here: CD4+ T cells from blood, sampled 12 months after liver transplant. These receptors all come from a human patient who received a liver transplant. The T cells may partly be graft donor cells. Both conserved end residues are part of each CDR3. Each record gives: J gene, clone size, CDR3 length, V gene, D gene, CDR3 protein, CDR3 DNA. A D gene is named only where the DNA matches it firmly. A clone size is listed for some rows: how often the clone was seen (once, few, many), or a class if it is expanded.

>TRBJ2-1|.|16|TRBV6-1|.
CASSEALGGFYNEQFF
TGTGCCAGCAGTGAAGCGCTCGGGGGATTCTACAATGAGCAGTTCTTC
>TRBJ1-1|.|13|TRBV7-3|TRBD1
CASRDSRGTEAFF
TGTGCCAGCCGGGACAGCCGCGGCACTGAAGCTTTCTTT
>TRBJ2-7|.|14|TRBV18|TRBD1
CASSPRQGAYEQYF
TGTGCCAGCTCACCACGACAGGGGGCGTACGAGCAGTACTTC
>TRBJ1-4|once|15|TRBV7-9|.
CASSPAGPPNEKLFF
TGTGCCAGCAGTCCTGCCGGGCCCCCTAATGAAAAACTGTTTTTT
>TRBJ2-7|once|15|TRBV11-2|.
CASSLMAAIPYEQYF
TGTGCCAGCAGCTTAATGGCCGCGATCCCCTACGAGCAGTACTTC
>TRBJ1-2|.|11|TRBV29-1|.
CSVATRGGYTF
TGCAGCGTGGCGACCAGGGGTGGCTACACCTTC
>TRBJ2-1|.|17|TRBV27|TRBD2
CASSLAPRTSGYNEQFF
TGTGCCAGCAGTTTAGCTCCCAGGACTAGCGGATACAATGAGCAGTTCTTC
>TRBJ1-1|few|13|TRBV7-9|.
CASSLADNTEAFF
TGTGCCAGCAGCTTAGCAGATAACACTGAAGCTTTCTTT
>TRBJ2-3|once|16|TRBV7-3|TRBD2
CASSSGLAGSTDTQYF
TGTGCCAGCAGCTCCGGACTAGCGGGAAGCACAGATACGCAGTATTTT
>TRBJ1-1|.|13|TRBV5-1|.
CASSLGVNTEAFF
TGCGCCAGCAGCTTGGGGGTGAACACTGAAGCTTTCTTT
>TRBJ2-5|.|17|TRBV11-3|.
CASSQPFQDWDQETRYF
TGTGCCAGCAGCCAACCTTTCCAGGACTGGGATCAAGAGACCCGGTACTTC
>TRBJ1-1|.|18|TRBV2|.
CASSETSSWGVRNTEAFF
TGTGCCAGCAGCGAAACCTCCAGTTGGGGGGTGAGAAACACTGAAGCTTTCTTT
>TRBJ2-7|.|14|TRBV2|TRBD1
CASRATGTVYEQYF
TGTGCCAGCAGGGCGACAGGGACGGTCTACGAGCAGTACTTC
>TRBJ1-1|.|13|TRBV11-2|.
CASSGERNTEAFF
TGTGCCAGCAGCGGGGAGAGGAACACTGAAGCTTTCTTT
>TRBJ2-7|.|13|TRBV27|TRBD2
CASRVAGDREQYF
TGTGCCAGCAGGGTAGCGGGAGATCGCGAGCAGTACTTC
>TRBJ1-2|.|13|TRBV6-5|TRBD1
CASSLDRDYGYTF
TGTGCCAGCAGTCTTGACAGGGACTATGGCTACACCTTC
>TRBJ2-3|once|15|TRBV19|TRBD2
CASSIIAGLTDTQYF
TGTGCCAGTAGTATCATAGCGGGACTCACAGATACGCAGTATTTT
>TRBJ2-1|.|12|TRBV2|.
CALQGVGNEQFF
TGTGCCTTACAGGGAGTTGGGAATGAGCAGTTCTTC
>TRBJ1-2|.|16|TRBV9|TRBD1
CASSVGQGGANYGYTF
TGTGCCAGCAGCGTAGGACAGGGAGGGGCTAACTATGGCTACACCTTC
>TRBJ1-3|.|17|TRBV7-6|TRBD1
CASSLRAGGLSGNTIYF
TGTGCCAGCAGCTTAAGGGCAGGGGGGTTGTCTGGAAACACCATATATTTT
>TRBJ2-3|.|15|TRBV5-1|TRBD2
CASSYSGRATDTQYF
TGCGCCAGCAGCTATAGCGGGAGGGCGACAGATACGCAGTATTTT
>TRBJ1-1|once|14|TRBV5-1|.
CASSSPRSNTEAFF
TGCGCCAGCAGCTCCCCGCGGTCGAACACTGAAGCTTTCTTT
>TRBJ2-1|.|18|TRBV5-4|TRBD2
CASSLGPGLADSYNEQFF
TGTGCCAGCAGCTTGGGGCCCGGACTAGCGGATTCCTACAATGAGCAGTTCTTC
>TRBJ2-7|.|15|TRBV6-6|.
CASSFLDSDSYEQYF
TGTGCCAGCAGTTTCTTAGACAGTGACTCCTACGAGCAGTACTTC
>TRBJ2-7|.|14|TRBV25-1|TRBD2
CASSGSGTLYEQYF
TGTGCCAGCAGTGGAAGCGGGACCCTCTACGAGCAGTACTTC
>TRBJ1-1|.|13|TRBV15|.
CATSRDEVTEAFF
TGTGCCACCAGCAGAGATGAGGTGACTGAAGCTTTCTTT
>TRBJ1-3|.|14|TRBV6-1|.
CASSEGSFGNTIYF
TGTGCCAGCAGTGAAGGGTCCTTTGGAAACACCATATATTTT
>TRBJ1-3|.|16|TRBV7-8|.
CASSLGVQGDGNTIYF
TGTGCCAGCAGCTTAGGGGTACAGGGAGATGGAAACACCATATATTTT
>TRBJ1-5|few|15|TRBV7-9|TRBD1
CASSLDGAGGQPQHF
TGTGCCAGCAGCTTAGATGGGGCAGGGGGTCAGCCCCAGCATTTT
>TRBJ2-7|.|14|TRBV7-2|.
CASSLGTIGSEQYF
TGTGCCAGCAGCTTAGGAACTATCGGAAGTGAGCAGTACTTC